This TCR beta chain was recorded in a study of blood T cell repertoires in COVID-19. Looking at the study overall: Donors in the United States, Italy and Spain gave samples during acute or convalescent COVID-19. In each case, the material was cDNA or gDNA derived from T cells, B-cell-depleted T cells, or PBMCs.

The CDR3 is made up of 15 amino acids. Between the trimmed V and J ends, which lost 9 bases and 1 base, there was a span of 16 bases. The V gene's germline CDR1 is SNHLY and CDR2 FYNNEI. Study processing details: It was from reference gene primer amplification that nucleated cell counts were estimated. Some clones are missing from TCRdb's copy, which holds only in-frame ones; the method was immunoSEQ multiplex PCR. V, J and clone size were drawn from that table, and D and trimming were deduced from the DNA. The profile shows 100,000 to 120,000 clones, roughly 85% of them singletons. Material: peripheral blood. J is TRBJ1-3 and V is TRBV2, with D possibly matching TRBD1 (5 bases). The receptor comes from an elderly woman with active or convalescent COVID-19. This chain's CDR3 is CARGGETISGNTIYF. CDR3 in DNA: TGTGCCAGGGGGGGGGAGACTATTTCTGGAAACACCATATATTTT.